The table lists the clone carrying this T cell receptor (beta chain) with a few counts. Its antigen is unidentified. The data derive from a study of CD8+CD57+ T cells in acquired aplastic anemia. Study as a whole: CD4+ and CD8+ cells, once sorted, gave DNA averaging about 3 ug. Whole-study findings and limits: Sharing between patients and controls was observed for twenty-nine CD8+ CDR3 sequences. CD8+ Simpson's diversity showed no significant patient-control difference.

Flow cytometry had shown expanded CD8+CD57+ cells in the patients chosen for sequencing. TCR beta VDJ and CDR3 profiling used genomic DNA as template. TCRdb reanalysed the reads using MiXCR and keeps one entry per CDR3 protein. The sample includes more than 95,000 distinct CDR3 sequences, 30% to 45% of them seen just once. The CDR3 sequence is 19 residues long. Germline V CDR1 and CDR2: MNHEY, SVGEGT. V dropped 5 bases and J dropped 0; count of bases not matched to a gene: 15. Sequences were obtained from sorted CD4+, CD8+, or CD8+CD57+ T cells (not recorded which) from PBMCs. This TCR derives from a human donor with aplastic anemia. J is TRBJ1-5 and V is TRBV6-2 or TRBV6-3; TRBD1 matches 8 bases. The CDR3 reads CASSHTSGTGGYSNQPQHF. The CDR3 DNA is TGTGCCAGCAGTCACACATCCGGGACAGGTGGTTATAGCAATCAGCCCCAGCATTTT.